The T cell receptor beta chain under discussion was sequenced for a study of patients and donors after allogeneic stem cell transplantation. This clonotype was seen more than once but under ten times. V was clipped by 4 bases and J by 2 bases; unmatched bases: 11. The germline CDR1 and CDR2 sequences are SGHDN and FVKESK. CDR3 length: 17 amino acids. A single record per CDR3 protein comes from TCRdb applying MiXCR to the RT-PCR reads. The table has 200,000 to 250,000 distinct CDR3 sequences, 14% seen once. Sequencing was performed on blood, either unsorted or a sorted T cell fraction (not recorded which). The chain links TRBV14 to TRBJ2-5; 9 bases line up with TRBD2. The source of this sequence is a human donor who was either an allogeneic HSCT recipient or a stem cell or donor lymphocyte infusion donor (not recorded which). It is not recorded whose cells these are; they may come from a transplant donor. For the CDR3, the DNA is TGTGCCAGCAGCCCGAATCGAGGAGCGGGAGGACAAGAGACCCAGTACTTC. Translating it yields CASSPNRGAGGQETQYF.